The 23 T cell receptor beta chains in this list originate from one sample, sequenced in a study of blood T cells in healthy people across ages. The second PCR ran about 7 to 12 cycles with a sample-barcoded 5' primer and J-beta primers. TCRdb redid the calling of the 5' RACE reads with MiXCR, one entry per CDR3 protein. The table has some 700,000 distinct CDR3 sequences, 20% to 25% seen once. Sequenced sample: blood. The receptors were gathered from a man between 65 and 85 years old in good health.

The V and J genes are TRBV12-5 and TRBJ2-4; the match to TRBD1 covers 11 bases. J lost 8 bases, V lost 6 bases, and 9 bases had no gene match. Germline assignment: CDR1 LGHNT and CDR2 FRNRAP. CDR3 size: 15 residues. CDR3 sequence (DNA): TGTGCTAGTGGCCCAGGACAGGGGGCTCAAGACATTCAGTACTTC. It is translated as CASGPGQGAQDIQYF.

This clonotype turned up a few times. The CDR3 region is CSARGVNSNQPQHF. CDR3 coding DNA: TGCAGTGCTAGAGGCGTAAATAGCAATCAGCCCCAGCATTTT. This sequence joins TRBV20-1 and TRBJ1-5, with D uncertain. The CDR3 runs to 14 residues. Trimming removed 1 base from V and 0 bases from J, with 7 bases in between. CDR1 and CDR2 (germline): DFQATT, SNEGSKA (reference sequence).

This clonotype occurred a few times. The rearrangement uses TRBV28 and TRBJ2-5, with 10 bases fitting TRBD1. This CDR3 is 15 amino acids long. V was pared by 4 bases and J by 1 base, with 3 bases of the junction left unmatched. Germline assignment: CDR1 MDHEN and CDR2 SYDVKM. CDR3 amino acids: CASSSGQGGQETQYF. For the CDR3, the DNA is TGTGCCAGCAGTTCCGGACAGGGGGGCCAAGAGACCCAGTACTTC.

This clonotype was found a few times. This chain links TRBV20-1 with TRBJ2-5; 10 positions agree with TRBD2. Germline V gives CDR1 DFQATT, CDR2 SNEGSKA (reference sequence). After removal of 5 bases from V and 7 bases from J, the junction contained 13 bases not matched to a gene. The length of the CDR3 is 15 residues. The CDR3 nucleotides read TGCAGTGCTCTTCGGCTAGCGGGAGACGGGAGGACCCAGTACTTC. It encodes CSALRLAGDGRTQYF.

V usage is TRBV6-2 or TRBV6-3 and J usage is TRBJ1-1; perhaps TRBD1 as D (5 bases). V dropped 6 bases and J dropped 3 bases, with 20 bases sitting between them. CDR1 MNHEY and CDR2 SVGEGT come from the germline V gene. This CDR3 comprises 16 residues. Written as DNA, the CDR3 is TGTGCCAGCAGAGCCCCCGTGGGTCGAGGGGACACTGAAGCTTTCTTT. Amino acid sequence: CASRAPVGRGDTEAFF.

This clonotype has only a few counts. This sequence joins TRBV2 and TRBJ2-5; 9 nucleotides match TRBD2. V dropped 2 bases and J dropped 2; count of bases not matched to a gene: 3. The CDR3 has 15 residues. Per germline, CDR1 SNHLY and CDR2 FYNNEI. The CDR3 reads CASSELTSGQETQYF. CDR3 in DNA: TGTGCCAGCAGTGAACTGACTAGCGGACAAGAGACCCAGTACTTC.

The chain employs TRBV11-2 and TRBJ2-5; 10 bases are a match to TRBD2. The V segment lost 4 bases and the J segment 0 bases; nucleotides outside the gene matches: 5. Germline-derived CDR1 and CDR2 are SGHAT and FQNNGV. This CDR3 spans 16 amino acids. The CDR3 region has the DNA TGTGCCAGCAGCTCCGCTAGCGGGGGAAACCAAGAGACCCAGTACTTC. Amino acid sequence: CASSSASGGNQETQYF.

The chain carries TRBV9 and TRBJ2-1, with 7 bases lining up with TRBD2. Germline loops: CDR1 SGDLS, CDR2 YYNGEE. Unmatched junction bases numbered 14, after V lost 2 bases and J lost 9 bases. This CDR3 contains 16 residues. This chain's CDR3 is CASSVGSGNRGAEQFF. As DNA, the CDR3 is TGTGCCAGCAGCGTGGGAAGCGGGAACCGGGGCGCTGAGCAGTTCTTC.

In its sample, this clonotype was seen a few times. The chain links TRBV14 to TRBJ2-5; D not resolved. Germline V gives CDR1 SGHDN, CDR2 FVKESK. The V end was cut by 2 bases, the J end by 2 bases, with 15 bases between. This CDR3 spans 16 amino acids. The CDR3 DNA reads as TGTGCCAGCAGCCAAATCTGGGCGAGCAAGCAAGAGACCCAGTACTTC. This sequence encodes CASSQIWASKQETQYF.

This clonotype has only a few counts. V gene TRBV4-2 combines with J gene TRBJ2-1; D ambiguous. CDR1 and CDR2 from the germline V gene are LGHNA and YNFKEQ. The CDR3 has 13 amino acids. V dropped 0 bases and J dropped 7 bases, with 7 bases sitting between them. The CDR3 here is CASSQESGNEQFF. The CDR3 DNA reads as TGTGCCAGCAGCCAAGAAAGTGGGAATGAGCAGTTCTTC.

This chain links TRBV7-8 with TRBJ1-5; 7 bases are shared with TRBD1. With 7 bases clipped from V and 3 bases from J, the junction kept 3 bases outside the gene matches. The CDR3 totals 13 residues. The germline V gene has CDR1 SGHVS and CDR2 FQNEAQ. The CDR3 coding sequence is TGTGCCAGCAAGGGGGCTACCAATCAGCCCCAGCATTTT. Translating gives CASKGATNQPQHF. Supplemented by reference TRBV7-8 and TRBJ1-5, the full variable domain reads GAGVSQSPRYKVAKRGQDVALRCDPISGHVSLFWYQQALGQGPEFLTYFQNEAQLDKSGLPSDRFFAERPEGSVSTLKIQRTQQEDSAVYLCASKGATNQPQHFGDGTRLSIL.

This chain connects TRBV5-4 to TRBJ1-2; 9 bases align to TRBD1. Germline CDR1 and CDR2: SGHNT and YYREEE (reference sequence). The CDR3 extends over 17 amino acids. J lost 1 base, V lost 4 bases, and 11 bases had no gene match. In nucleotides, the CDR3 is TGTGCCAGCAGCGCACGTCGGGACAGGGTCTATAACTATGGCTACACCTTC. It translates to CASSARRDRVYNYGYTF. Full variable domain (rest looked up from reference TRBV5-4 and TRBJ1-2): ETGVTQSPTHLIKTRGQQVTLRCSSQSGHNTVSWYQQALGQGPQFIFQYYREEENGRGNFPPRFSGLQFPNYSSELNVNALELDDSALYLCASSARRDRVYNYGYTFGSGTRLTVV.

This chain connects TRBV27 to TRBJ2-5; possibly TRBD1 or TRBD2 for D (6 bases each). Matching the DNA end better, TRBJ2-7 makes the J call doubtful. The CDR3 consists of 15 residues. Germline CDR1 and CDR2: MNHEY and SMNVEV (reference sequence). CDR3: CASSRGQGLSYEQYF. CDR3 coding DNA: TGTGCCAGCAGTCGGGGGCAGGGACTCTCCTACGAGCAGTACTTC.

With respect to this clonotype: At one boundary the junction diverges from the germline segment, which might be a read error. The rearrangement links TRBV12-3 or TRBV12-4 to TRBJ1-1, with D perhaps matching TRBD1 (6 bases). The CDR3 sequence is 15 residues long. The CDR3: CDSSLSRVRGTEAFF. Written as DNA, the CDR3 is TGTGACAGCAGTTTAAGTAGGGTAAGGGGGACTGAAGCTTTCTTT.

Many counts were recorded for this clonotype. The rearrangement uses TRBV5-6 and TRBJ2-1; D is perhaps TRBD2 (5 bases). V was clipped by 0 bases and J by 1 base, with 14 bases between them. Germline V gene data show CDR1 as SGHDT and CDR2 as YYEEEE. The CDR3 is 17 residues long. This chain's CDR3 is CASSLGPSGFSYNEQFF. The CDR3, as DNA: TGTGCCAGCAGCTTGGGCCCGAGCGGTTTTTCCTACAATGAGCAGTTCTTC.

J is TRBJ1-1 and V is TRBV18, with D possibly matching TRBD1 (6 bases). The CDR3 loop spans 14 amino acids. V lost 3 bases and J lost 1, with 9 bases in between. Germline CDR1 and CDR2: KGHSH and LQKENI. CDR3: CASSPQGTNTEAFF. The CDR3, as DNA: TGTGCCAGCTCACCTCAGGGGACGAACACTGAAGCTTTCTTT.

This clonotype was counted only a few times. V is TRBV19 and J is TRBJ1-4; D ambiguous. This CDR3 spans 15 amino acids. The V end lost 5 bases, the J end lost 8 bases, and 18 bases lay between the germline ends. Germline lookup yields CDR1 LNHDA and CDR2 SQIVND (reference sequence). For the CDR3, the DNA is TGTGCCAGTAGTGGAAGGGTTTCCGGGAAAGAAAAACTGTTTTTT. Translated, it gives CASSGRVSGKEKLFF.

At least ten counts were recorded for this clonotype. The chain has TRBV30 and TRBJ1-3; the D gene is possibly TRBD1 (5 bases). Germline V gene data show CDR1 as GTSNPN and CDR2 as SVGIG (reference sequence). V shed 3 bases and J shed 1 base, with 13 bases lying between them. The CDR3 is made up of 15 amino acids. The CDR3 DNA sequence: TGTGCCTGGAGCCCTACCAGGGTTTCTGGAAACACCATATATTTT. Residues: CAWSPTRVSGNTIYF.

This clonotype was recorded a few times. J is TRBJ2-7 and V is TRBV12-3 or TRBV12-4; tentative D call: TRBD1 (6 bases). V was pared by 2 bases and J by 9 bases, with 11 bases between. This CDR3 contains 12 residues. The CDR3 here is CASSLNRVVQYV. For the CDR3, the DNA is TGTGCCAGCAGTTTAAACAGGGTGGTGCAGTACGTC.

Comments on this clonotype: One end of the junction fails to match germline, which may point to a read error. The chain employs TRBV18 and TRBJ1-1; D call uncertain. CDR1 is KGHSH and CDR2 is LQKENI in the germline V gene. The CDR3 loop spans 13 amino acids. The CDR3 sequence: CASFVGLNTEVFF. Here the CDR3 DNA reads TGTGCCAGCTTCGTAGGGTTGAACACTGAAGTTTTCTTT. The variable domain in full, completed from reference TRBV18 and TRBJ1-1, reads NAGVMQNPRHLVRRRGQEARLRCSPMKGHSHVYWYRQLPEEGLKFMVYLQKENIIDESGMPKERFSAEFPKEGPSILRIQQVVRGDSAAYFCASFVGLNTEVFFGQGTRLTVV.

The table lists this clonotype with a few counts. The chain couples TRBV5-1 to TRBJ1-1, with D uncertain. V lost 0 bases and J lost 0, with 9 bases in between. Germline V gives CDR1 SGHRS, CDR2 YFSETQ. The CDR3 length is 15 residues. The CDR3 reads CASSLEPNLNTEAFF. In nucleotides, the CDR3 is TGCGCCAGCAGCTTGGAACCGAACCTGAACACTGAAGCTTTCTTT.

This clonotype has only a few counts. This chain links TRBV7-6 with TRBJ2-3; D is undetermined. Trimming pared 1 base from V and 4 bases from J, leaving 12 bases between. The CDR3 spans 15 residues. The germline CDR1 and CDR2 sequences are SGHVS and FNYEAQ. CDR3 nucleotides: TGTGCCAGCAGCTTAGATGGGCTTTCCCCAGATACGCAGTATTTT. Encoded protein: CASSLDGLSPDTQYF.

The chain recombines TRBV10-2 with TRBJ1-2, with D tentatively TRBD1 (6 bases). CDR3 length equals 12 residues. Trimming shortened V by 4 bases and J by 6 bases, and 9 bases separated the two germline ends. The germline CDR1 and CDR2 sequences are WSHSY and SAAADI. CDR3 loop: CASSGGGHGYTF. DNA for the CDR3: TGCGCCAGCAGTGGGGGGGGCCATGGCTACACCTTC.